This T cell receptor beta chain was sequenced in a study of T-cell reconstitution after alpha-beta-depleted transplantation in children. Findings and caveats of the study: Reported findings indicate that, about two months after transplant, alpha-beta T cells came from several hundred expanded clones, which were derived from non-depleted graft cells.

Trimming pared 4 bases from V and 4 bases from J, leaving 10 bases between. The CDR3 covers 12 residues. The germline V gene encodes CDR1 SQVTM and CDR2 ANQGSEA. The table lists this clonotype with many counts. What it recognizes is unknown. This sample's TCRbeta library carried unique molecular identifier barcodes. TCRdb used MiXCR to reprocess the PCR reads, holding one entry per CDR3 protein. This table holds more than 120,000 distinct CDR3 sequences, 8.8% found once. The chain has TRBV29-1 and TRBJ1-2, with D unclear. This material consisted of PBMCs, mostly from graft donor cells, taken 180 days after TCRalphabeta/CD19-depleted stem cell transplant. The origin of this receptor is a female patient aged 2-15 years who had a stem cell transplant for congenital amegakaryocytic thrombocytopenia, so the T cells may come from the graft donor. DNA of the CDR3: TGCAGCGTTGTGACAAATCCCTATGGCTACACCTTC. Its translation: CSVVTNPYGYTF.